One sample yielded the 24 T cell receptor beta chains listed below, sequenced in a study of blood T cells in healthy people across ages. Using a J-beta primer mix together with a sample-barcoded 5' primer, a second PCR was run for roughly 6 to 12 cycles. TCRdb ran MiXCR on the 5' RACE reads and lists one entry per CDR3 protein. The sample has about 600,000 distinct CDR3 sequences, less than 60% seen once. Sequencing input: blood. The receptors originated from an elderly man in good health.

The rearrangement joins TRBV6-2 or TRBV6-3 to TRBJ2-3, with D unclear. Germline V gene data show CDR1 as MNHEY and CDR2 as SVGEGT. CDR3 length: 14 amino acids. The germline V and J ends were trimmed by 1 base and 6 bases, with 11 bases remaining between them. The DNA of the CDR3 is TGTGCCAGCAGTTACTACCGGCCGCCTGATACGCAGTATTTT. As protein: CASSYYRPPDTQYF.

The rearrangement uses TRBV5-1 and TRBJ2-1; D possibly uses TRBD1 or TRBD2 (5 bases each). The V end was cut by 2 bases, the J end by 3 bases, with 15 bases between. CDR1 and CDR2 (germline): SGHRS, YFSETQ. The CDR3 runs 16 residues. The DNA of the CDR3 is TGCGCCAGCAGCTTCGATCCGGGACCGAACTACAATGAGCAGTTCTTC. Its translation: CASSFDPGPNYNEQFF.

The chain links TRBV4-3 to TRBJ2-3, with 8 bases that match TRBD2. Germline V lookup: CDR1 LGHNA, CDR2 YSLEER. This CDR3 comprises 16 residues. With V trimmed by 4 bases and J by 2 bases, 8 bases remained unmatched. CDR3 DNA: TGCGCCAGCAGCCGAGTTGCGACTAGCGCCACAGATACGCAGTATTTT. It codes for CASSRVATSATDTQYF.

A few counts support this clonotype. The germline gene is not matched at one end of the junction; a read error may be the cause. In DNA, the CDR3 is TGTGCCAGCTCGCCACTGGAGGGTGCCAAAAACATTCAGTACTTC. This codes for CASSPLEGAKNIQYF. V is TRBV18 and J is TRBJ2-4; the D gene is possibly TRBD2 (6 bases). CDR1 and CDR2 (germline): KGHSH, LQKENI. The CDR3 spans 15 residues.

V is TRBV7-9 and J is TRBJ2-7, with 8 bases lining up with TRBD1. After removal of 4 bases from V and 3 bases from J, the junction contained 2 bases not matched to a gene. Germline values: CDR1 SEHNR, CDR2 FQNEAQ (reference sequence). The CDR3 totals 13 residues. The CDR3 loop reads CASSSGGYYEQYF. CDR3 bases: TGTGCCAGCAGCTCAGGGGGCTACTACGAGCAGTACTTC.

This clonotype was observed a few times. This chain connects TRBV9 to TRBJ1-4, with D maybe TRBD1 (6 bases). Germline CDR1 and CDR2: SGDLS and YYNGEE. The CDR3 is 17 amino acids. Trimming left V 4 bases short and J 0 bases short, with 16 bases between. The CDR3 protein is CASSPQGTSATNEKLFF. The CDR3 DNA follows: TGTGCCAGCAGCCCCCAGGGGACATCAGCAACTAATGAAAAACTGTTTTTT.

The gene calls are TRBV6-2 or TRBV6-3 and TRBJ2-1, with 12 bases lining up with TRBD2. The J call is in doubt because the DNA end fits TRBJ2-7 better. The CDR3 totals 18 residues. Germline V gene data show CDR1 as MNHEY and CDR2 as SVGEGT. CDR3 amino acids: CASSYSGLAGISYNEQYF. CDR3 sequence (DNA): TGTGCCAGCAGTTACTCTGGACTAGCGGGGATCTCCTACAATGAGCAGTACTTC.

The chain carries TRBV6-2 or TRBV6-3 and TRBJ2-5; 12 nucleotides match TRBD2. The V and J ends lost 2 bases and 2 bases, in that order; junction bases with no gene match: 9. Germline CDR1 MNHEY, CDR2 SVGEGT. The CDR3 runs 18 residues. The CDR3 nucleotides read TGTGCCAGCAGTTACCCGAGGACTAGCGGGACCCGACAAGAGACCCAGTACTTC. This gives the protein CASSYPRTSGTRQETQYF.

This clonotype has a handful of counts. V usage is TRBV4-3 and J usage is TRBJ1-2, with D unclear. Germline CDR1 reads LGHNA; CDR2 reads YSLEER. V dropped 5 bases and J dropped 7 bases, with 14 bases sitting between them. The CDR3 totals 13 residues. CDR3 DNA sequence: TGCGCCAGCAGCTTGTCAGGCGGCGGTGGCTACACCTTC. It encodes CASSLSGGGGYTF.

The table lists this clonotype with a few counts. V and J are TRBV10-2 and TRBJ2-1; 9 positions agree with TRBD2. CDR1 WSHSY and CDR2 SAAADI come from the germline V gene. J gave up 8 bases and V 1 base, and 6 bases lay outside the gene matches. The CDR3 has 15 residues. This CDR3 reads CASSELRGGSDEQFF. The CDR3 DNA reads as TGCGCCAGCAGTGAGTTGCGGGGGGGCTCGGATGAGCAGTTCTTC.

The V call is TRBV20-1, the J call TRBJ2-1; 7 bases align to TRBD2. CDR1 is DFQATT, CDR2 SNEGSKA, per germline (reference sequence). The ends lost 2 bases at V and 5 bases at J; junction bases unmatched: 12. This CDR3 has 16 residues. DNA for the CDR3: TGCAGTGCTAGATCCCCGGAGGGGAGGGCCCACAATGAGCAGTTCTTC. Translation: CSARSPEGRAHNEQFF.

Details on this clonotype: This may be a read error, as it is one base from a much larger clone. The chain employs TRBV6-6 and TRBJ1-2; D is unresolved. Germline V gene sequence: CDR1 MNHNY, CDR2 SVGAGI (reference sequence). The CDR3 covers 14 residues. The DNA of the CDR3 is TGTGCCAGCATTCCGGACTCTAATAACTATGACTACACCTTC. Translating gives CASIPDSNNYDYTF.

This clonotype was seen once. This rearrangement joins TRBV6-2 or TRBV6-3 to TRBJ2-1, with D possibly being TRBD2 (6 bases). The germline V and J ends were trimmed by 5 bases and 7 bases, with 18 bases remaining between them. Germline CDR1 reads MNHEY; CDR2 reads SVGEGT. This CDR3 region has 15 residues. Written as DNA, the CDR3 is TGTGCCAGCAGTAGCTACGGGGGTATCCGAAATGAGCAGTTCTTC. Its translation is CASSSYGGIRNEQFF.

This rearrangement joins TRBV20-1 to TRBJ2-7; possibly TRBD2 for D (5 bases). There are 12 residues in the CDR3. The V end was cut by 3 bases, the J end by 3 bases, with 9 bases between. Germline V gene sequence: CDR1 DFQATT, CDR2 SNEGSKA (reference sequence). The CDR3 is CSASPAVYEQYF. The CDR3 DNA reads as TGCAGTGCTAGCCCAGCGGTCTACGAGCAGTACTTC.

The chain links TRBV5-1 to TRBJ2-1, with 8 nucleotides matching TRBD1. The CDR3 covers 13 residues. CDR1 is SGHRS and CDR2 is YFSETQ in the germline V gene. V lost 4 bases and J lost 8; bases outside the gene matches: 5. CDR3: CASSQGARDEQFF. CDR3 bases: TGCGCCAGCAGCCAGGGGGCTCGGGATGAGCAGTTCTTC.

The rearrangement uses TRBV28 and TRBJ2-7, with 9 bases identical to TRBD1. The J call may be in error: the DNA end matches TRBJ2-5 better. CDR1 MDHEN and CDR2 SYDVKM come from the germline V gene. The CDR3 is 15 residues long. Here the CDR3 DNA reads TGTGCCAGCAGCTCCTACAGGGGGCTTGGGGAGACCCAGTACTTC. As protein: CASSSYRGLGETQYF.

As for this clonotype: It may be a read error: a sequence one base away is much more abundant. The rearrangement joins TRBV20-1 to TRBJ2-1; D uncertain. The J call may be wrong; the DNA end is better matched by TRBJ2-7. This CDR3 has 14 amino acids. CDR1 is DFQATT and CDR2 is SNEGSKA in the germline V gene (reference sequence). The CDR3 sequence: CSAEMASSYNEQYF. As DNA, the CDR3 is TGCAGTGCCGAGATGGCGAGCTCCTACAATGAGCAGTACTTC.

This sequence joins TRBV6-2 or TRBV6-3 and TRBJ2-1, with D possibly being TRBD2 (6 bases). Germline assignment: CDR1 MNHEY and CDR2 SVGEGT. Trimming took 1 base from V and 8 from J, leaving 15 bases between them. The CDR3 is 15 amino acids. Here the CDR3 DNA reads TGTGCCAGCAGTTACTGGAAGACGGGGGTTGATGAGCAGTTCTTC. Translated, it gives CASSYWKTGVDEQFF.

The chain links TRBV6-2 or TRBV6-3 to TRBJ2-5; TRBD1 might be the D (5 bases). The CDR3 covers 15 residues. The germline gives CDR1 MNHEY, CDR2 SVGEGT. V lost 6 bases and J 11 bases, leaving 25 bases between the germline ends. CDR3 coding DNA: TGTGCCAGCAGGCCCGCTTTTACAGGTCCCCATGAGCAGTACTTC. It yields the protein CASRPAFTGPHEQYF.

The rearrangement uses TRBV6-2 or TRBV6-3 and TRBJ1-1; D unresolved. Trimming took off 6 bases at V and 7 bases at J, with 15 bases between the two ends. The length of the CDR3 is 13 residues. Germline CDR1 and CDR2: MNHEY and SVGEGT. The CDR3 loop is CASRDSSGDEAFF. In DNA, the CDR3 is TGTGCCAGCAGAGACTCGAGTGGTGATGAAGCTTTCTTT.

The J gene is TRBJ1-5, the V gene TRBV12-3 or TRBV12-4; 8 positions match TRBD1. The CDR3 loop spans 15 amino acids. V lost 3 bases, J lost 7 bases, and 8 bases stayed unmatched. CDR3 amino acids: CASSFSGGAHQPQHF. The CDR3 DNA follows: TGTGCCAGCAGTTTTTCAGGGGGCGCGCACCAGCCCCAGCATTTT.

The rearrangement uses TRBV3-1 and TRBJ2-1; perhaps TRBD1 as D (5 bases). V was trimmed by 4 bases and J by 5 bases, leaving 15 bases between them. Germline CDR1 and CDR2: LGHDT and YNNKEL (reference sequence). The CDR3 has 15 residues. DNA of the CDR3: TGTGCCAGCAGCCTTGGGGCCTCTAGGAACAATGAGCAGTTCTTC. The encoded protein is CASSLGASRNNEQFF.

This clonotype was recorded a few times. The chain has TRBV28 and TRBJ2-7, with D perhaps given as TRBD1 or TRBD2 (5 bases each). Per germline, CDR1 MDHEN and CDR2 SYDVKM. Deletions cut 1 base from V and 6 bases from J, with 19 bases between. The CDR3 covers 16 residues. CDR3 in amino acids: CASSLSGAGQRSEQYF. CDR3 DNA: TGTGCCAGCAGTTTATCCGGGGCAGGGCAAAGGAGCGAGCAGTACTTC.

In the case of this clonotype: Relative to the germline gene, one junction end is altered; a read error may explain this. In DNA, the CDR3 is TGCGCCAGCAGCCAATCCACTAGCGGGGGTGACAATGGGCAGTTCTTC. This gives the protein CASSQSTSGGDNGQFF. This chain uses TRBV4-1 with TRBJ2-1; 11 positions match TRBD2. Germline CDR1 is MGHRA and CDR2 is YSYEKL. CDR3 length: 16 residues.